This T cell receptor (beta chain) was captured by sequencing in a study of T cell clones after liver transplantation. Assay used: immunoSEQ multiplex PCR; TCRdb lists only in-frame clones, some missing. The data contain roughly 50,000 clones, about four fifths of them seen just once; the ten biggest clones take up approximately 8.5%. The input for sequencing was CD4+ T cells from blood, taken before liver transplant. The TCR was taken from a human donor who received a liver transplant.

As DNA, the CDR3 is TGTGCCAGCAGTCAACAGAATCCCTACTCCTACGAGCAGTACTTC. Translating gives CASSQQNPYSYEQYF. This chain connects TRBV5-6 to TRBJ2-7, with D uncertain. Germline loops: CDR1 SGHDT, CDR2 YYEEEE. This CDR3 spans 15 amino acids. Between the trimmed V and J ends, which lost 5 bases and 0 bases, there was a span of 15 bases.